This T cell receptor (beta chain) was found in a study of cytomegalovirus exposure and HLA in healthy donors. The PCR ran on 60 Vbeta and 13 Jbeta primers. Clones were read by immunoSEQ multiplex PCR, and TCRdb kept only the in-frame ones, dropping some. This sample carries under 45,000 clones, with over 3.5% going to the ten biggest clones. The CDR3 has 17 amino acids. V dropped 0 bases and J dropped 0 bases, with 9 bases sitting between them. Per the germline V gene, CDR1 is MGHRA and CDR2 is YSYEKL. About this clone: The antigen is unknown.

The study, taken as a whole, reports: What TCR beta sequences reportedly achieved was accurate prediction of HLA-A and HLA-B alleles in most subjects.

The J gene is TRBJ2-6, the V gene TRBV4-1; the D is unclear. The sequenced sample was PBMCs. The sequence came from a male donor in good health and CMV-seronegative. The CDR3 bases are TGCGCCAGCAGCCAAGATTCCCGGGTCTCTGGGGCCAACGTCCTGACTTTC. It specifies CASSQDSRVSGANVLTF.